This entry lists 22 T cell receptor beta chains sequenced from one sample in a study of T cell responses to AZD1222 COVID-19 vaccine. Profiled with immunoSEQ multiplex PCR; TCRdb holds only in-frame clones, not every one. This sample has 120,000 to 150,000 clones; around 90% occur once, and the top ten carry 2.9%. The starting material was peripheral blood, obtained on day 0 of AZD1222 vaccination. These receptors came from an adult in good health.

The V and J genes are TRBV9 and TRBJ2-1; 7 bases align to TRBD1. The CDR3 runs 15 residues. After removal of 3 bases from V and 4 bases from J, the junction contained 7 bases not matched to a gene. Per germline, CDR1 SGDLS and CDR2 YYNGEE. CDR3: CASSAYSGQYNEQFF. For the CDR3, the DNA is TGTGCCAGCAGCGCCTATTCGGGACAGTACAATGAGCAGTTCTTC. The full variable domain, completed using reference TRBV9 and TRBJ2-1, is DSGVTQTPKHLITATGQRVTLRCSPRSGDLSVYWYQQSLDQGLQFLIQYYNGEERAKGNILERFSAQQFPDLHSELNLSSLELGDSALYFCASSAYSGQYNEQFFGPGTRLTVL.

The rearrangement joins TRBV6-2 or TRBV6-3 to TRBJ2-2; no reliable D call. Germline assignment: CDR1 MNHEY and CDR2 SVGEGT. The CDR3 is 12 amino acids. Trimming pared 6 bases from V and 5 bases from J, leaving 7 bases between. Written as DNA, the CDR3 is TGTGCCAGCAGCCCTCCAACCGGGGAGCTGTTTTTT. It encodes CASSPPTGELFF.

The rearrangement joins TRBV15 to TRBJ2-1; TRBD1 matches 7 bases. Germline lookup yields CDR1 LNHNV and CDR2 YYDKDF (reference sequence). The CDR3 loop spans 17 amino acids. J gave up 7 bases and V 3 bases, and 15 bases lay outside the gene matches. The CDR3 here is CATSSRNRGLHLNEQFF. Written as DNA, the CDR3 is TGTGCCACCAGCAGCAGGAACAGGGGCCTACATTTGAATGAGCAGTTCTTC.

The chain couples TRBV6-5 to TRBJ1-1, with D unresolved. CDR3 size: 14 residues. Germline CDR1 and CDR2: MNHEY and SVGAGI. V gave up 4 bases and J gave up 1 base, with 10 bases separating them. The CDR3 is CASSSLSRNTEAFF. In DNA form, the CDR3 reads TGTGCCAGCAGTTCTTTGAGCAGGAACACTGAAGCTTTCTTT.

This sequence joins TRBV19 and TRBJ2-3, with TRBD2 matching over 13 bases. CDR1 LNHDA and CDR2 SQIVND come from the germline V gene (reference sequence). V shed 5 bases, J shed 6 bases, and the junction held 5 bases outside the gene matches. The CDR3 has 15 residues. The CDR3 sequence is CASSGGLAGFDTQYF. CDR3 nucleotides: TGTGCCAGTAGTGGGGGACTAGCGGGGTTTGATACGCAGTATTTT.

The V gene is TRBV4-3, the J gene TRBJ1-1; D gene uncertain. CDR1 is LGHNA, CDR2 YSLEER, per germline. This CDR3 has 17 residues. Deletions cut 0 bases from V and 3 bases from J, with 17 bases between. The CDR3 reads CASSQESRVEGDTEAFF. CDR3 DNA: TGCGCCAGCAGCCAAGAAAGTCGAGTTGAGGGTGACACTGAAGCTTTCTTT.

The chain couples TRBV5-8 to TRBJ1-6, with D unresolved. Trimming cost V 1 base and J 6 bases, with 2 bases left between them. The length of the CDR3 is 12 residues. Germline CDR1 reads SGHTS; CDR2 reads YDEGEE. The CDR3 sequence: CASSLFNSPLHF. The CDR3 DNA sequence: TGTGCCAGCAGCTTGTTTAATTCACCCCTCCACTTT.

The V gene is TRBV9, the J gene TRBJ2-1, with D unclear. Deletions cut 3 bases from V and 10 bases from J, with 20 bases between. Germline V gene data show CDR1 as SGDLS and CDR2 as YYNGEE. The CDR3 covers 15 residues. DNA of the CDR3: TGTGCCAGCAGCGCCTATCAAAGCAGGACCTCAGAGCAGTTCTTC. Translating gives CASSAYQSRTSEQFF.

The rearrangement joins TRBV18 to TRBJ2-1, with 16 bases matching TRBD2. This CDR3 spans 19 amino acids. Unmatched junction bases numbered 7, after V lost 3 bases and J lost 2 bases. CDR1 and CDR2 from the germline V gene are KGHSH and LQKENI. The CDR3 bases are TGTGCCAGCTCACCCCCGGGACTAGCGGGGGGGCAGGCCTACAATGAGCAGTTCTTC. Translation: CASSPPGLAGGQAYNEQFF. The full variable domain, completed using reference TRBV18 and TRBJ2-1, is NAGVMQNPRHLVRRRGQEARLRCSPMKGHSHVYWYRQLPEEGLKFMVYLQKENIIDESGMPKERFSAEFPKEGPSILRIQQVVRGDSAAYFCASSPPGLAGGQAYNEQFFGPGTRLTVL.

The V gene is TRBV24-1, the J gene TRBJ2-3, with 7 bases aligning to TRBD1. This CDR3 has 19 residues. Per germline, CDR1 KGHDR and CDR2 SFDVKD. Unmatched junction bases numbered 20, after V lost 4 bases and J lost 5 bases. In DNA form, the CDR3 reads TGTGCCACCAGTGACCTTGGACAGGCAACTATACACGACAGAGATACGCAGTATTTT. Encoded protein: CATSDLGQATIHDRDTQYF.

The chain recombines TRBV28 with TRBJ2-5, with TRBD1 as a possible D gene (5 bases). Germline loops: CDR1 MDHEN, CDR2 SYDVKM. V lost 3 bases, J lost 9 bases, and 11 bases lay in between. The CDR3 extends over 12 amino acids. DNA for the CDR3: TGTGCCAGCAGTTTGACCATAGGGGCCCAGTACTTC. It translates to CASSLTIGAQYF.

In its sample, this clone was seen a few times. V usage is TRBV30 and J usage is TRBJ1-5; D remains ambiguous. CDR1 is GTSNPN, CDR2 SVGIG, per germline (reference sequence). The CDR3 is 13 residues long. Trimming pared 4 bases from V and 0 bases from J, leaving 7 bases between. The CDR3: CAWNHYSNQPQHF. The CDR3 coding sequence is TGTGCCTGGAACCACTATAGCAATCAGCCCCAGCATTTT. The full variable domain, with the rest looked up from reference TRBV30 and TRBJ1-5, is SQTIHQWPATLVQPVGSPLSLECTVEGTSNPNLYWYRQAAGRGLQLLFYSVGIGQISSEVPQNLSASRPQDRQFILSSKKLLLSDSGFYLCAWNHYSNQPQHFGDGTRLSIL.

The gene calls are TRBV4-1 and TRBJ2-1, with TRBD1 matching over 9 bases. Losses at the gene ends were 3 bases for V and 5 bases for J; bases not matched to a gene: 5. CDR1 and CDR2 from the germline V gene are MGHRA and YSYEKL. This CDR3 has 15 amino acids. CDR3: CASSHHRGRDNEQFF. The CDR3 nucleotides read TGCGCCAGCAGCCACCACAGGGGGCGAGACAATGAGCAGTTCTTC.

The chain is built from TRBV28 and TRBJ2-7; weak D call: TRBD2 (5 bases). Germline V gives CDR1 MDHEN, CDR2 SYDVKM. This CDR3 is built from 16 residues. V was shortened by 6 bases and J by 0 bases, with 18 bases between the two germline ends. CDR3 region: CASSYTLGGSSYEQYF. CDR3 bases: TGTGCCAGCAGCTACACTCTCGGTGGGAGCTCCTACGAGCAGTACTTC.

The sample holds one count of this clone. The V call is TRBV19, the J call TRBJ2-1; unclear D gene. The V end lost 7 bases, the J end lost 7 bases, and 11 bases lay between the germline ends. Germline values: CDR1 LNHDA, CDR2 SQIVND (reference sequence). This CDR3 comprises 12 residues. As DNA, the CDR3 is TGTGCCAGTAAGGACCTTCGGAATGAGCAGTTCTTC. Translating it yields CASKDLRNEQFF.

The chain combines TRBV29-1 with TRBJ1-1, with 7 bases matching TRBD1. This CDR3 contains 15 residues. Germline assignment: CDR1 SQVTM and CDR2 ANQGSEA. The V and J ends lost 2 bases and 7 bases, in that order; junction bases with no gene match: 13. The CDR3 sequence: CSVERGAGGGSEAFF. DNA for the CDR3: TGCAGCGTTGAACGTGGGGCAGGGGGAGGGAGTGAAGCTTTCTTT. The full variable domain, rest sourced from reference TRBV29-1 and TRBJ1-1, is SAVISQKPSRDICQRGTSLTIQCQVDSQVTMMFWYRQQPGQSLTLIATANQGSEATYESGFVIDKFPISRPNLTFSTLTVSNMSPEDSSIYLCSVERGAGGGSEAFFGQGTRLTVV.

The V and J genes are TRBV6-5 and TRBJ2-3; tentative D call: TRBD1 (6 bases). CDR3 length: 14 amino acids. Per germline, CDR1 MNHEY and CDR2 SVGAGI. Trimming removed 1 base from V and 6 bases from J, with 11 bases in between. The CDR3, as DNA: TGTGCCAGCAGTTACTTACAGGGTGTCGATACGCAGTATTTT. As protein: CASSYLQGVDTQYF.

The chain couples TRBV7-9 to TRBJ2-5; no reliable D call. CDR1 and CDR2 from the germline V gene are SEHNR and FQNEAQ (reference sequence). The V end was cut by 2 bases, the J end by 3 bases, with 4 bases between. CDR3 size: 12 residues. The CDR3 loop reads CASSLQEETQYF. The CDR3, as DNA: TGTGCCAGCAGCTTACAAGAAGAGACCCAGTACTTC. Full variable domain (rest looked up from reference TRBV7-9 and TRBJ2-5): DTGVSQNPRHKITKRGQNVTFRCDPISEHNRLYWYRQTLGQGPEFLTYFQNEAQLEKSRLLSDRFSAERPKGSFSTLEIQRTEQGDSAMYLCASSLQEETQYFGPGTRLLVL.

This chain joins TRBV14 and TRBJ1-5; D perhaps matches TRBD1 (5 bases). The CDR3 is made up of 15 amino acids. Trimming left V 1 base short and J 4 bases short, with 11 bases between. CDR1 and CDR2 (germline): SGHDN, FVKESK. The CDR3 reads CASSQGQLKNQPQHF. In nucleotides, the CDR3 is TGTGCCAGCAGCCAAGGACAGCTTAAAAATCAGCCCCAGCATTTT.

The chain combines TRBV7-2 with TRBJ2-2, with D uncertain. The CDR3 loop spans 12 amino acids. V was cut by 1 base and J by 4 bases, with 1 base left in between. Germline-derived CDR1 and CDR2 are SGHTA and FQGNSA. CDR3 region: CASSLGTGELFF. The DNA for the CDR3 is TGTGCCAGCAGCTTAGGCACCGGGGAGCTGTTTTTT.

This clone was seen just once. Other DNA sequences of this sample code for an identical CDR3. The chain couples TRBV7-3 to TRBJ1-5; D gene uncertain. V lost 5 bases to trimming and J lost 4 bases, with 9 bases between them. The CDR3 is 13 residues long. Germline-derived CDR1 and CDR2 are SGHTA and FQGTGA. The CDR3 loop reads CASSLGPNQPQHF. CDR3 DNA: TGTGCCAGCAGCCTAGGGCCGAATCAGCCCCAGCATTTT.

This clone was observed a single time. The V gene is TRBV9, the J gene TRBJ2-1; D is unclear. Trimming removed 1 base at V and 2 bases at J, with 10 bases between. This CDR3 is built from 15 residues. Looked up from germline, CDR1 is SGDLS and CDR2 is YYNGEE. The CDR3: CASSVTTNPYNEQFF. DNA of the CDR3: TGTGCCAGCAGCGTAACGACAAACCCCTACAATGAGCAGTTCTTC.